The source of this TCR beta chain is a study of vaccination and CD4 T cells after COVID-19. Overall study results and limits: SARS-CoV-2-reactive clonotype medians increased from about 20 to 38, not significantly.

Sequenced with the Oncomine TCR Beta short-read assay was DNA taken from cultured CD4+ T cells. Using its own MiXCR run on the PCR reads, TCRdb lists one record per CDR3 protein. The sample includes about 17,000 distinct CDR3 sequences, nearly 50% seen only once; the top ten take approximately 5%. The CDR3 contains 15 residues. Looked up from germline, CDR1 is SGHTA and CDR2 is FQGNSA. The ends were cut back, 6 bases at V and 0 bases at J, with 14 bases in the middle. This sample's treatment: roughly nine-day PBMC culture with coronavirus spike peptide pools or control peptides (ViraFEST assay). With peptide pools, ViraFEST first expanded antigen-specific T cells and afterwards sequenced their TCRs. PBMC cultures, at 1.5 million to 2.5 million cells per well, received 8 to 10 IU/ml IL-2 and approximately 10 ug/ml peptide pools. This clonotype was found a few times. As yet, its antigen is unknown.

The chain joins TRBV7-2 to TRBJ1-1, with D hard to call. This sample comprised CD4+ T cells from blood, cultured in vitro, obtained before SARS-CoV-2 vaccination. This sequence originates from a human donor who had recovered from COVID-19. The CDR3 nucleotides are TGTGCCAGCAGAGGACTCACGGACTTGAACACTGAAGCTTTCTTT. It yields the protein CASRGLTDLNTEAFF.